This T cell receptor beta chain was recorded in a study of regulatory T cells in long-lasting Graves disease. The overall study: Disease was considered persistent Graves' disease after over 5 years of antithyroid drugs (with positive TSH receptor antibodies).

Broader study findings: Persistent cases favored TRBV28, TRBJ1-2 and TRBJ2-5. The persistent group shared 2,700 or so public clonotypes, more than the 966 shared by new patients.

Arm-PCR with iRepertoire HTBI primers amplified the CDR3 regions for these TCR beta libraries. TCRdb ran MiXCR on the multiplex PCR reads and lists one entry per CDR3 protein. The sample shows almost 350,000 distinct CDR3 sequences, around 20% of them seen only once. This clonotype has more than one count but fewer than ten. Its target is unknown. V shed 0 bases and J 4 bases; nucleotides not matched to a gene: 4. The CDR3 runs to 17 residues. The germline gives CDR1 SGHTA, CDR2 FQGNSA. Time point denoted: persistent/refractory GD, antithyroid drugs over 5 years with positive TRAb. The authors made the TCR library using RNA they extracted from PBMCs. Into tubes containing EDTA, about 9 milliliters of peripheral blood were drawn.

V usage is TRBV7-2 and J usage is TRBJ2-5; 14 bases match TRBD2. This receptor was taken from a female donor with Graves disease. Sequenced here: peripheral blood mononuclear cells (PBMCs), sampled when the disease was refractory, from a patient treated with antithyroid drugs. The CDR3 region is CASSLAGTSGSGETQYF. The CDR3 DNA reads as TGTGCCAGCAGCTTAGCTGGGACTAGCGGGAGTGGAGAGACCCAGTACTTC.